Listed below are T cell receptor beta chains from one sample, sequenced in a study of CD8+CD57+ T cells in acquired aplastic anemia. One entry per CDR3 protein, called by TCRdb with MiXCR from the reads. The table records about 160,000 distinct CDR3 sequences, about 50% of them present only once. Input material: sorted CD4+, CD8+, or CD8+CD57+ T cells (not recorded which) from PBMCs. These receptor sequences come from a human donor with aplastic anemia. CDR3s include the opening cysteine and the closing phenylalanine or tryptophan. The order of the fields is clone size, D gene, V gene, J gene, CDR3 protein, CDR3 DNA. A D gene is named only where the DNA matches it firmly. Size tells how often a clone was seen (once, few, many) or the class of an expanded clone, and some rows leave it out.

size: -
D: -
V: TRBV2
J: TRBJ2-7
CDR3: CASSVIGFREQYF
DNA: TGTGCCAGCAGTGTCATAGGGTTTCGCGAGCAGTACTTC

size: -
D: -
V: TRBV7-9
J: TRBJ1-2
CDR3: CASGTDYGYTF
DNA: TGTGCCAGCGGGACGGACTATGGCTACACCTTC

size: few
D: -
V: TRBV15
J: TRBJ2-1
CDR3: CAISQGSYNEQFF
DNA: TGTGCCATCAGTCAGGGGTCCTACAATGAGCAGTTCTTC

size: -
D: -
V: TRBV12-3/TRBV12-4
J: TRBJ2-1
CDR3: CVSSDSQYNEQFF
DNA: TGTGTCTCTTCGGACAGCCAATACAATGAGCAGTTCTTC

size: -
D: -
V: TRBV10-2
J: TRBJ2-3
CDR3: CASSEVGHPGGDTQYF
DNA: TGCGCCAGCAGTGAAGTTGGGCACCCTGGAGGAGATACGCAGTATTTT

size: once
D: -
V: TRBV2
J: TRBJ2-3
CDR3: CASSEMGQTTDTQYF
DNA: TGTGCCAGCAGTGAAATGGGGCAAACCACAGATACGCAGTATTTT

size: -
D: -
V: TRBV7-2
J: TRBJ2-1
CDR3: CASSFRNEQFF
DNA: TGTGCCAGCAGCTTTAGGAATGAGCAGTTCTTC

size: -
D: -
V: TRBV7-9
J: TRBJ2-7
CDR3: CASSLGTEPYEQYF
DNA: TGTGCCAGCAGCTTAGGGACAGAGCCCTACGAGCAGTACTTC

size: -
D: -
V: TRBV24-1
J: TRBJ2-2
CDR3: CATSDLVQGPNTGELFF
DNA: TGTGCCACCAGTGATTTGGTCCAGGGTCCGAACACCGGGGAGCTGTTTTTT

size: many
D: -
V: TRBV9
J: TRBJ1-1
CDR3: CASSVGVGRGTEAFF
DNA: TGTGCCAGCAGCGTAGGGGTCGGGAGGGGCACTGAAGCTTTCTTT

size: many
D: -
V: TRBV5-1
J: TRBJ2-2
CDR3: CASSLVSRELFF
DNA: TGCGCCAGCAGCCTCGTAAGCCGGGAGCTGTTTTTT

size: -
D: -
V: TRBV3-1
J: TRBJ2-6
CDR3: CASSQVEGLSSGANVLTF
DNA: TGTGCCAGCAGCCAAGTCGAGGGTCTCAGTTCTGGGGCCAACGTCCTGACTTTC

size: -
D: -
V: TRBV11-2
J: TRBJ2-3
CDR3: CASSLGSAEPLDTQYF
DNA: TGTGCCAGCAGCTTAGGGTCGGCGGAGCCCCTAGATACGCAGTATTTT

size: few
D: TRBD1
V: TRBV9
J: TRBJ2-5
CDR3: CASSAPGQGLETQYF
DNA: TGTGCCAGCAGCGCCCCCGGACAGGGTTTAGAGACCCAGTACTTC

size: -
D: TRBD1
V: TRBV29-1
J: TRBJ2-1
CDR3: CSGRQGNEQFF
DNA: TGCAGCGGTAGACAGGGGAATGAGCAGTTCTTC

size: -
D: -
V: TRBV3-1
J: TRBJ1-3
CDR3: CASSQVGTISGNTIYF
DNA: TGTGCCAGCAGCCAAGTAGGCACCATCTCTGGAAACACCATATATTTT

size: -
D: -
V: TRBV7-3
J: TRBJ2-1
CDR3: CASSPTGFSYNEQFF
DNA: TGTGCCAGCAGCCCAACAGGGTTTTCGTACAATGAGCAGTTCTTC

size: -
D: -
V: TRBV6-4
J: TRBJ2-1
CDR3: CASSDSGGMDEHFF
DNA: TGTGCCAGCAGTGACTCCGGCGGGATGGATGAGCATTTCTTC

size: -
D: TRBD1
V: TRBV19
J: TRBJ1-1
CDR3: CASSIVSGTGF
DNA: TGTGCCAGTAGCATAGTAAGTGGGACAGGATTT

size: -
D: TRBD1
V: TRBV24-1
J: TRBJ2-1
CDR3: CATSDLGGGTGVPNEQFF
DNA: TGTGCCACCAGTGATTTGGGTGGGGGGACAGGGGTCCCCAATGAGCAGTTCTTC

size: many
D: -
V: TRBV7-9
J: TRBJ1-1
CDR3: CASSFGHTEAFF
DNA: TGTGCCAGCAGCTTCGGACACACTGAAGCTTTCTTT

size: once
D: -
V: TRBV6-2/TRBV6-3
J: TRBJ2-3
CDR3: CASTETDTQYF
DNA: TGTGCCAGCACCGAGACAGATACGCAGTATTTT

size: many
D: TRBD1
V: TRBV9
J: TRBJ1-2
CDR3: CASSRDRANYGYTF
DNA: TGTGCCAGCAGTCGTGACAGGGCCAACTATGGCTACACCTTC

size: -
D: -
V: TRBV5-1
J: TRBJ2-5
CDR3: CASRSGSSQTQYF
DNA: TGCGCCAGCAGGTCGGGCTCATCGCAGACCCAGTACTTC

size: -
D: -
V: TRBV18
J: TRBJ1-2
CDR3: CASSPDPGSRRDYTF
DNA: TGTGCCAGCTCACCAGATCCAGGGAGTAGGAGGGACTACACCTTC

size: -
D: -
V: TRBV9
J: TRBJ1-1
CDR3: CASSVEAETEAFF
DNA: TGTGCCAGCAGCGTAGAGGCGGAGACTGAAGCTTTCTTT

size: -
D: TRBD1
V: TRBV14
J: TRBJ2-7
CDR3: CASSLGTAREQYF
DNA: TGTGCCAGCAGCCTCGGGACAGCTCGCGAGCAGTACTTC

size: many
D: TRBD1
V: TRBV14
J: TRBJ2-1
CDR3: CASSQFDRGEKYNEQFF
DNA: TGTGCCAGCAGCCAGTTCGACAGGGGCGAAAAGTACAATGAGCAGTTCTTC

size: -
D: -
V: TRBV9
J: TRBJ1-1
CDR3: CASSVSHGGNTEAFF
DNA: TGTGCCAGCAGCGTATCGCACGGCGGGAACACTGAAGCTTTCTTT

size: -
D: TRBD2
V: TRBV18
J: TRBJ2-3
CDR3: CASSPIRAGTSVTDTQYF
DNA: TGTGCCAGCTCACCAATCCGTGCCGGGACTAGCGTAACAGATACGCAGTATTTT

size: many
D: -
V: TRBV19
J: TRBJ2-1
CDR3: CASSIAGRGSPLYNEQFF
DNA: TGTGCCAGTAGTATTGCTGGACGGGGCTCCCCTCTCTACAATGAGCAGTTCTTC

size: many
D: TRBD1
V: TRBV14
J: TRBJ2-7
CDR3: CASSHPDPGQGLRPYEQYF
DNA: TGTGCCAGCAGCCACCCCGATCCGGGACAGGGTTTGCGGCCCTACGAGCAGTACTTC

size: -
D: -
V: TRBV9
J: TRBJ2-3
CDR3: CASGGALFSPSTDTQYF
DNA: TGTGCCAGCGGAGGAGCCCTATTTTCGCCTAGCACAGATACGCAGTATTTT

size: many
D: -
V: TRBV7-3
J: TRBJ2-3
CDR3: CASSEIGGPDTQYF
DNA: TGTGCCAGCAGCGAAATCGGGGGTCCGGATACGCAGTATTTT

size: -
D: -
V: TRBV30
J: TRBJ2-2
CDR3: CAYMSELALNTGELFF
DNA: TGTGCGTACATGTCGGAACTAGCCTTGAACACCGGGGAGCTGTTTTTT

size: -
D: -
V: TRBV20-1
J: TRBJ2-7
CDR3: CSARAPSLAYEQYF
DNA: TGCAGTGCTAGAGCCCCCTCACTTGCCTACGAGCAGTACTTC

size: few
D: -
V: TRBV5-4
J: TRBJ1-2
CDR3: CASSSAGPNYGYTF
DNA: TGTGCCAGCAGCTCAGCCGGACCGAACTATGGCTACACCTTC

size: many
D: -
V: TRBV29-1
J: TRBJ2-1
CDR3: CSVGGAVSYNEQFF
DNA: TGCAGCGTTGGAGGAGCGGTATCCTACAATGAGCAGTTCTTC

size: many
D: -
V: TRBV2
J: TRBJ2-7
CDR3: CASSEASTRYEQYF
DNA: TGTGCCAGCAGTGAAGCGAGTACCCGCTACGAGCAGTACTTC

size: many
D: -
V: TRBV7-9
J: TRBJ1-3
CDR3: CASSLAGSGGYF
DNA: TGTGCCAGCAGCTTAGCCGGGAGTGGCGGTTATTTT

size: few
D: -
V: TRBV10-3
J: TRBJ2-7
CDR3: CAISVTGSYEQYF
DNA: TGTGCCATCAGTGTGACAGGATCCTACGAGCAGTACTTC

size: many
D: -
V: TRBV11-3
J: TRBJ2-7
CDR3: CASSSEEAWQYF
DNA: TGTGCCAGCAGCTCGGAGGAGGCATGGCAGTACTTC

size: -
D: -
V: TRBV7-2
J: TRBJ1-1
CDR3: CASSLNGVQGRTEAFF
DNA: TGTGCCAGCAGCTTAAATGGGGTGCAGGGGCGCACTGAAGCTTTCTTT

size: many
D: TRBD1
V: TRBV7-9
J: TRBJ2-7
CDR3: CASSPRTGLWEQYF
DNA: TGTGCCAGCAGCCCTCGGACAGGGTTGTGGGAGCAGTACTTC

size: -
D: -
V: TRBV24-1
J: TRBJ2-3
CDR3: CATSTPAGSTDTQYF
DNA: TGTGCCACCAGTACCCCCGCTGGAAGCACAGATACGCAGTATTTT

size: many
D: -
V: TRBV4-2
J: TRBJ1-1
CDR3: CASSQEVRDPMAFF
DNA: TGTGCCAGCAGCCAAGAAGTCAGGGATCCGATGGCTTTCTTT

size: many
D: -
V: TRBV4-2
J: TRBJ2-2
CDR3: CASSQDPGTGELFF
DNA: TGTGCCAGCAGCCAAGATCCGGGCACCGGGGAGCTGTTTTTT

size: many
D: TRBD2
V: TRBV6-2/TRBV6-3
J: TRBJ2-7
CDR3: CASSSGLAVSLKYF
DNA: TGTGCCAGCAGTTCAGGACTAGCGGTCTCTCTGAAGTACTTC

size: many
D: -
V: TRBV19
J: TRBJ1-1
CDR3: CASSGTLNTEAFF
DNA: TGTGCCAGTAGTGGAACACTGAACACTGAAGCTTTCTTT

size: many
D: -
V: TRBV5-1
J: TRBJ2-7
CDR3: CASSLISGPANEQYF
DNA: TGCGCCAGCAGCTTGATTAGCGGCCCGGCCAACGAGCAGTACTTC

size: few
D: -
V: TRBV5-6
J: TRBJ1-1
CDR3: CASSLSGGYTEAFF
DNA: TGTGCCAGCAGCTTGTCCGGGGGATACACTGAAGCTTTCTTT

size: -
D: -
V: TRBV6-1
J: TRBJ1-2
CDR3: CASSTGTSYTF
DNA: TGTGCCAGCAGCACAGGGACCAGCTACACCTTC

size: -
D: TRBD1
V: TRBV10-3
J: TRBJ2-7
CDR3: CAISESLLGQASYGQCF
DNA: TGTGCCATCAGTGAATCCCTACTGGGACAGGCAAGCTACGGGCAGTGCTTC

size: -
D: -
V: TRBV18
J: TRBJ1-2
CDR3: CAGSLPSQHGYTF
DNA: TGTGCCGGCTCCCTTCCATCCCAGCATGGCTACACCTTC

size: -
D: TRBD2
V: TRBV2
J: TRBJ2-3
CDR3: CASSWIAGGTDTQYF
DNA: TGTGCCAGCAGTTGGATAGCGGGGGGCACAGATACGCAGTATTTT

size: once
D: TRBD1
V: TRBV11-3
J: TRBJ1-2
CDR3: CASSVYRGVDGYTF
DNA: TGTGCCAGCAGCGTGTACAGGGGAGTCGATGGCTACACCTTC

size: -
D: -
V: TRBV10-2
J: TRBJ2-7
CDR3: CASSDHQRLRSYEQYF
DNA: TGCGCCAGCAGTGATCACCAGAGACTACGGTCCTACGAGCAGTACTTC

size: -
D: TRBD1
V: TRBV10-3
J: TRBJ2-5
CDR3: CAISVGQGALTQYF
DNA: TGTGCCATCAGTGTGGGACAGGGGGCCTTGACCCAGTACTTC